This TCR beta chain was profiled in a study of blood T cell repertoires in COVID-19. Assay used: immunoSEQ multiplex PCR; TCRdb lists only in-frame clones, some missing. The sample contains tens of thousands of clones, approximately 84% of which appear only once. V lost 2 bases to trimming and J lost 12 bases, with 14 bases between them. This CDR3 comprises 12 residues. The germline gives CDR1 KGHSH, CDR2 LQKENI. The chain joins TRBV18 to TRBJ2-7, with D perhaps TRBD2 (6 bases). The sequence derives from a man between 60 and 70 years old with COVID-19, enrolled during active disease. Sequenced input: peripheral blood. CDR3 sequence reads: CASSPAGGLRYF. The CDR3 bases are TGTGCCAGCTCACCAGCCGGGGGATTGCGGTACTTC.